This T cell receptor (beta chain) is drawn from a study of cytomegalovirus exposure and HLA in healthy donors. Study outcomes and limitations: Later findings reportedly placed an Asian-associated ancestry cluster below the roughly 700-donor mean for N-insertions. When presence/absence was analysed, sequencing depth was taken to be roughly uniform across donors.

Amplification used 60 Vbeta primers and 13 Jbeta primers. Assay used: immunoSEQ multiplex PCR; TCRdb lists only in-frame clones, some missing. This table has some 130,000 clones, around nine tenths appearing once. The CDR3 contains 11 residues when both ends are counted. Per the germline V gene, CDR1 is SQVTM and CDR2 is ANQGSEA. Details on this clone: Its target is not known. The limits of the CDR3 on the DNA are not certain, so only TCRdb's listed CDR3 is given.

The TCR comes from a woman aged 25-40 years in good health and CMV-seronegative. The chain employs TRBV29-1 and TRBJ2-7; no check of the table's D call, TRBD1, against the DNA was made. Material for sequencing was PBMCs. The CDR3 here is CSVAQGAQLYF.